The 15 T cell receptor beta chains below come from one sample, sequenced in a study of shared clonotypes between healthy human individuals. Data came from immunoSEQ multiplex PCR; TCRdb stores just in-frame clones and leaves some out. The sample includes about 1.1 million clones, around three quarters of them seen just once. Material: memory CD4+ T cells from PBMCs. Subset specified: CD45RA-negative fraction. The origin of the receptors is a man younger than 35 in good health. Some clones in this sample may be carry-over from other donors' samples.

In nucleotides, the CDR3 is TGTGCCAGCAGCGAGGGGGGCTCCGGAAACACCATATATTTT. Its translation is CASSEGGSGNTIYF. The chain carries TRBV28 and TRBJ1-3; tentative D call: TRBD1 (6 bases). The CDR3 extends over 14 amino acids. CDR1 and CDR2 from the germline V gene are MDHEN and SYDVKM. The ends were cut back, 6 bases at V and 4 bases at J, with 13 bases in the middle.

This chain connects TRBV7-7 to TRBJ2-1; D is tentatively TRBD1 or TRBD2 (5 bases each). CDR3 size: 14 residues. Between the trimmed V and J ends, which lost 5 bases and 4 bases, there was a span of 12 bases. Per germline, CDR1 SSHAT and CDR2 FNYEAQ (reference sequence). The CDR3: CASSLEGPYNEQFF. The CDR3 DNA follows: TGTGCCAGCAGCCTAGAGGGACCGTACAATGAGCAGTTCTTC.

This clone has only one observation. The chain recombines TRBV5-1 with TRBJ2-3; TRBD2 aligns across 8 bases. After removal of 4 bases from V and 4 bases from J, the junction contained 11 bases not matched to a gene. CDR1 SGHRS and CDR2 YFSETQ come from the germline V gene. The CDR3 length is 16 residues. For the CDR3, the DNA is TGCGCCAGCAGCAAGATAGCGGGAAATGTAGCAGATACGCAGTATTTT. It codes for CASSKIAGNVADTQYF.

This clone was recorded a few times. The chain joins TRBV10-3 to TRBJ1-2; D uncertain. This CDR3 has 12 amino acids. Trimming cost V 3 bases and J 5 bases, with 7 bases left between them. Germline lookup yields CDR1 ENHRY and CDR2 SYGVKD. This CDR3 reads CAISERSYGYTF. CDR3 DNA: TGTGCCATCAGTGAAAGGTCATATGGCTACACCTTC.

V gene TRBV15 combines with J gene TRBJ1-3; D remains ambiguous. The CDR3 is 18 residues long. Germline loops: CDR1 LNHNV, CDR2 YYDKDF (reference sequence). Trimming pared 0 bases from V and 2 bases from J, leaving 17 bases between. The CDR3 sequence is CATSRDLFQGKPGNTIYF. The CDR3 DNA sequence: TGTGCCACCAGCAGAGATCTATTTCAAGGGAAGCCTGGAAACACCATATATTTT. Looking up the rest from reference TRBV15 and TRBJ1-3 gives the full variable domain: DAMVIQNPRYQVTQFGKPVTLSCSQTLNHNVMYWYQQKSSQAPKLLFHYYDKDFNNEADTPDNFQSRRPNTSFCFLDIRSPGLGDTAMYLCATSRDLFQGKPGNTIYFGEGSWLTVV.

The chain links TRBV11-1 to TRBJ2-1; 7 bases line up with TRBD1. The ends lost 1 base at V and 0 bases at J; junction bases unmatched: 3. The CDR3 covers 16 residues. Germline-derived CDR1 and CDR2 are SGHAT and FQDESV (reference sequence). Written as DNA, the CDR3 is TGTGCCAGCAGCTTAGAGGGGGACAGCTCCTACAATGAGCAGTTCTTC. Protein: CASSLEGDSSYNEQFF.

This chain connects TRBV7-9 to TRBJ2-5; 11 nucleotides align to TRBD1. This CDR3 has 16 amino acids. CDR1 and CDR2 from the germline V gene are SEHNR and FQNEAQ (reference sequence). V was clipped by 1 base and J by 3 bases; unmatched bases: 4. The CDR3 region has the DNA TGTGCCAGCAGCTTAGGGACAGGGGGCACAGAAGAGACCCAGTACTTC. This sequence encodes CASSLGTGGTEETQYF.

With respect to this clone: Other DNA sequences from this sample encode an identical CDR3 as well. This rearrangement joins TRBV9 to TRBJ2-3, with D perhaps TRBD1 or TRBD2 (6 bases each). The CDR3 is made up of 14 amino acids. Trimming took 0 bases from V and 4 from J, leaving 9 bases between them. CDR1 and CDR2 from the germline V gene are SGDLS and YYNGEE. The CDR3 spells CASSVAGAADTQYF. For the CDR3, the DNA is TGTGCCAGCAGCGTAGCGGGGGCGGCAGATACGCAGTATTTT.

This chain connects TRBV7-9 to TRBJ1-2, with 7 bases identical to TRBD1. The CDR3 covers 11 residues. The trim removed 5 bases at V and 8 bases at J, leaving 2 bases unmatched. Germline V gene sequence: CDR1 SEHNR, CDR2 FQNEAQ (reference sequence). The CDR3 nucleotides are TGTGCCAGCAGCCAAGGGGGCGGCTACACCTTC. Translating it yields CASSQGGGYTF.

The chain joins TRBV28 to TRBJ1-2, with 8 bases lining up with TRBD1. This CDR3 is 14 amino acids long. V gave up 6 bases and J gave up 6 bases; unmatched junction bases: 9. Germline V CDR1 and CDR2: MDHEN, SYDVKM. DNA of the CDR3: TGTGCCAGCAGGAAAGGGACAGGTGGGAATGGCTACACCTTC. Residues: CASRKGTGGNGYTF.

On this clone: This is likely an artifact of a read error, given a far larger clone one base away. The rearrangement links TRBV5-8 to TRBJ1-3; no definite D call. Trimming cost V 0 bases and J 1 base, with 5 bases left between them. Germline V gene data show CDR1 as SGHTS and CDR2 as YDEGEE. The CDR3 totals 14 residues. This CDR3 reads CASSLGGSGNTIYF. The CDR3 DNA reads TGTGCCAGCAGCTTGGGTGGATCTGGAAACACCATATATTTT.

This clone showed up just once. The V call is TRBV4-2, the J call TRBJ2-2; no reliable D call. The CDR3 is 12 amino acids. Trimming cost V 4 bases and J 6 bases, with 6 bases left between them. The germline V gene encodes CDR1 LGHNA and CDR2 YNFKEQ. The DNA for the CDR3 is TGTGCCAGCAGCCCGGATGCCGGGGAGCTGTTTTTT. Protein product: CASSPDAGELFF.

This clone was seen only once. V gene TRBV6-4 combines with J gene TRBJ1-4; no clear D. The length of the CDR3 is 12 residues. The germline gives CDR1 MRHNA, CDR2 SNTAGT. V was clipped by 2 bases and J by 4 bases, with 2 bases between them. The CDR3 reads CASSDSNEKLFF. In nucleotides, the CDR3 is TGTGCCAGCAGTGACAGTAATGAAAAACTGTTTTTT.

This chain connects TRBV7-4 to TRBJ2-7, with D unclear. The germline V and J ends were trimmed by 9 bases and 6 bases, with 9 bases remaining between them. This CDR3 comprises 10 residues. CDR1 and CDR2 (germline): SGHVT, SQSDAQ. DNA of the CDR3: TGTGCCAGTCAGCTGGGCGAGCAGTACTTC. Translating gives CASQLGEQYF.

This sequence joins TRBV7-8 and TRBJ2-7; D ambiguous. Trimming removed 1 base at V and 5 bases at J, with 9 bases between. The germline CDR1 and CDR2 sequences are SGHVS and FQNEAQ. This CDR3 is built from 13 residues. In DNA form, the CDR3 reads TGTGCCAGCAGCTTAGGCTCCGGGCACGAGCAGTACTTC. It specifies CASSLGSGHEQYF. The entire variable domain, with the rest obtained from reference TRBV7-8 and TRBJ2-7, is as follows: GAGVSQSPRYKVAKRGQDVALRCDPISGHVSLFWYQQALGQGPEFLTYFQNEAQLDKSGLPSDRFFAERPEGSVSTLKIQRTQQEDSAVYLCASSLGSGHEQYFGPGTRLTVT.